This T cell receptor (beta chain) was identified in a study of T-cell memory formation after mild COVID-19. Trimming cost V 0 bases and J 7 bases, with 20 bases left between them. From germline, CDR1 is SGHRS and CDR2 YFSETQ. This CDR3 is 16 amino acids long. TCRdb independently ran MiXCR on the 5' RACE reads; one entry per CDR3 protein. The data contain under 400,000 distinct CDR3 sequences, around 28% of them seen just once; the ten biggest clones take up about 13%. Sample: PBMCs or a T cell subset sorted from them (not recorded which). This sequence originates from an adult woman who had mild COVID-19 (a few samples of this study predate the infection). Cell type and time point are not known. The rearrangement joins TRBV5-1 to TRBJ2-7, with D perhaps TRBD2 (6 bases). CDR3 amino acids: CASSLDPGVEAGEQYF. CDR3 bases: TGCGCCAGCAGCTTGGATCCGGGTGTAGAGGCGGGAGAGCAGTACTTC.